This T cell receptor beta chain was recorded in a study of T cells in localized non-small cell lung cancer. Study-wide points: Because researchers sequenced only one region of the tumor, heterogeneity is still possible. Uninvolved adjacent lung had the highest recorded T cell clonality, with tumor below it. For the top 100 tumor clones, a median about 56 also appeared in adjacent lung.

Germline V gene sequence: CDR1 SGHRS, CDR2 YFSETQ. V was clipped by 4 bases and J by 5 bases, with 10 bases between them. CDR3 length: 14 amino acids. Assay: immunoSEQ multiplex PCR; the TCRdb copy retains only in-frame clones and omits some. The table has around 2,500 clones, approximately 25% seen once. Regarding this clone: Antigen specificity is unknown.

The sequenced sample was lung tumor tissue, obtained before any cancer treatment. The chain recombines TRBV5-1 with TRBJ1-6, with D perhaps matching TRBD1 (5 bases). The TCR was taken from a woman aged 40-70 years with stage II lung adenocarcinoma. The CDR3 reads CASSPQGNNSPLHF. For the CDR3, the DNA is TGCGCCAGCAGCCCGCAGGGAAATAATTCACCCCTCCACTTT.